The clone carrying this T cell receptor beta chain was seen a few times. Original processing notes: How many nucleated cells were present was estimated from reference gene primer amplification. Method: immunoSEQ multiplex PCR; TCRdb's copy keeps in-frame clones and lacks some. Clonal size and the V and J genes are those of that table, whereas D and trimming came from the DNA. The repertoire has some 98,000 clones, approximately 82% of them found once; the top ten carry about 11%. With 0 bases removed from V and 5 bases from J, the gap between germline ends came to 8 bases. The length of the CDR3 is 14 residues. Germline CDR1 is SGHNT and CDR2 is YYREEE (reference sequence). The data are from a study of blood T cell repertoires in COVID-19. Overall study: Some COVID-19 samples were acute and others convalescent; all came from the United States, Italy and Spain. T cells, B-cell-depleted T cells, or PBMCs provided the cDNA or gDNA that served as material.

The rearrangement joins TRBV5-4 to TRBJ1-4, with D hard to call. The receptor was derived from a man between 65 and 80 years old with active or convalescent COVID-19. The sequenced sample consisted of peripheral blood. The CDR3 region is CASSLGGRNEKLFF. CDR3 coding DNA: TGTGCCAGCAGCTTGGGCGGGAGAAATGAAAAACTGTTTTTT.